The following is a T cell receptor (beta chain) sequence with its context. Which antigen it targets is not known. No base-level quality is on record; no much larger clone is a single base apart. Whole blood was collected in K2EDTA tubes by collaborating institutions according to the institutions' own protocols. For TCRbeta analysis, collaborators shipped samples in one of three forms: frozen whole blood, isolated PBMCs, or DNA extracted from either of those sample types. The immunoSEQ Assay, a bias-controlled multiplex PCR, was used to amplify TCRbeta CDR3 regions from genomic DNA. The authors' analysis ran thus. Nucleated cell counts per sample were estimated from amplification of reference gene primers within the assay. To quantify the absolute abundance of each unique TCRbeta CDR3 rearrangement, sequence reads were collapsed and filtered. For each sample, productive Simpson clonality was calculated as the square root of Simpson's diversity index over productive rearrangements. In TCRdb, the immuneACCESS table is reduced to in-frame sequences with V and J assigned. These tables do not hold every clone; where another copy was compared, an unresolved V gene accounts for under half, and the others remain unexplained. The DNA gave D and trimming, while V, J and clone size come from that table. This sample lists about 490,000 clones; roughly 88% were detected once. Together, the top ten hold about 3.2% of the sample.

V loses 3 bases at its end and J loses 3 bases; junction bases beyond the gene matches: 10. Inclusive of the bounding cysteine and phenylalanine, the CDR3 is 17 residues long. Only the CDR3 DNA stays, 51 bases, in frame from base 1. The germline V gene yields SGDLS for CDR1 and YYNGEE for CDR2. This sample is drawn from a study of blood T cell repertoires in COVID-19 (dated by TCRdb to 2018 to 2020). The study in broad terms: Collaborator samples came from the United States, Italy and Spain and covered acute and convalescent phases of COVID-19. The samples were drawn from the first 160 participants of the ongoing ImmuneRACE study and from 950 to 1,500 subjects provided by 6 global collaborators. The material from the prospective study consisted of cDNA or gDNA derived from T cells, B-cell-depleted T cells, or PBMCs. The repertoires were released in a freely available public database intended as a resource for research on the immune response to SARS-CoV-2. Deeply sampled blood TCRbeta repertoires from subjects exposed to, actively infected with, or recovered from COVID-19 were included in the dataset. Where available, HLA class I and class II types were taken from metadata supplied by the sample provider and were not determined by assay-based typing. The sample metadata nearly always contained a de-identified subject ID, COVID-19 status, age in years and sex.

General conclusions and limits of the study: Clinical and demographic metadata were provided uncurated, with the amount varying by source and participant.

What was sequenced was peripheral blood. Recombination connected TRBV9 to TRBJ1-2, and TRBD1 matches 11 of the central bases. This TCR was sampled from a human donor in a cohort sampled during active COVID-19. The CDR3 is CASSEGVDRGHDYGYTF. The base sequence is TGTGCCAGCAGCGAGGGGGTGGACAGGGGGCACGACTATGGCTACACCTTC.